This T cell receptor (beta chain) emerged from a study of patients and donors after allogeneic stem cell transplantation. CDR3 length: 15 amino acids. Per germline, CDR1 SNHLY and CDR2 FYNNEI. V was clipped by 3 bases and J by 3 bases; unmatched bases: 3. TCRdb reanalysed the RT-PCR reads using MiXCR and keeps one entry per CDR3 protein. This table holds approximately 410,000 distinct CDR3 sequences, under 20% found once. This clonotype was detected many times. The rearrangement links TRBV2 to TRBJ1-5, with 9 bases fitting TRBD1. Sequencing used blood, either unsorted or a sorted T cell fraction (not recorded which). The origin of this receptor is a human donor who was either an allogeneic HSCT recipient or a stem cell or donor lymphocyte infusion donor (not recorded which). It is not recorded whose cells these are; they may come from a transplant donor. The DNA of the CDR3 is TGTGCCAGCAGTGACACAGGGGGCCCCAATCAGCCCCAGCATTTT. Protein: CASSDTGGPNQPQHF.